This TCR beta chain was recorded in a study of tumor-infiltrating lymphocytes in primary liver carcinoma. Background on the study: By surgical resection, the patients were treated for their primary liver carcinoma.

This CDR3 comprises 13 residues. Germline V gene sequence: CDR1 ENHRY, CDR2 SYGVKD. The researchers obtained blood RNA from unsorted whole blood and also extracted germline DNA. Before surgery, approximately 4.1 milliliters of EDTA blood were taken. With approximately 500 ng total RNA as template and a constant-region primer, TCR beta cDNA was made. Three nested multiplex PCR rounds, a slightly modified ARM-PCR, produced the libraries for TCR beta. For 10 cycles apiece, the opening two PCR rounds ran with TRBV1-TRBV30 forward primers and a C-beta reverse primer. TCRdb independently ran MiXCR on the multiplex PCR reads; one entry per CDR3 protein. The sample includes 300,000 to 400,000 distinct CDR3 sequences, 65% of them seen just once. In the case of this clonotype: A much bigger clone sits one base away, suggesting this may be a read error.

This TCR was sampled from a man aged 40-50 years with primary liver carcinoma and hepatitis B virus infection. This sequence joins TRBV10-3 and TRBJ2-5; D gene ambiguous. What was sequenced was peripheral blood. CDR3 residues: CAISGSPEEAQYF. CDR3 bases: TGTGCCATCAGTGGATCCCCCGAAGAGGCCCAGTACTTC.